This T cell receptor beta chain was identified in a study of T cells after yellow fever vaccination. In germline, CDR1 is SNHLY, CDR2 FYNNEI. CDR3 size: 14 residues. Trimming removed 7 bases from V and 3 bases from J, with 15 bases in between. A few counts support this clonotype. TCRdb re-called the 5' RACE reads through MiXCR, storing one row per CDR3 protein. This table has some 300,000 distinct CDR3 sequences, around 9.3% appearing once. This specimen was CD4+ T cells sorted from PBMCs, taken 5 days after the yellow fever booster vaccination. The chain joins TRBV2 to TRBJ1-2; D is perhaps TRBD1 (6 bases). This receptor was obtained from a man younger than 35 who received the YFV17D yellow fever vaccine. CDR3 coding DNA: TGTGCCAGCACCCCACAGGGCAGTGACTATGGCTACACCTTC. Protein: CASTPQGSDYGYTF. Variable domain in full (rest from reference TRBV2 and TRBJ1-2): EPEVTQTPSHQVTQMGQEVILRCVPISNHLYFYWYRQILGQKVEFLVSFYNNEISEKSEIFDDQFSVERPDGSNFTLKIRSTKLEDSAMYFCASTPQGSDYGYTFGSGTRLTVV.